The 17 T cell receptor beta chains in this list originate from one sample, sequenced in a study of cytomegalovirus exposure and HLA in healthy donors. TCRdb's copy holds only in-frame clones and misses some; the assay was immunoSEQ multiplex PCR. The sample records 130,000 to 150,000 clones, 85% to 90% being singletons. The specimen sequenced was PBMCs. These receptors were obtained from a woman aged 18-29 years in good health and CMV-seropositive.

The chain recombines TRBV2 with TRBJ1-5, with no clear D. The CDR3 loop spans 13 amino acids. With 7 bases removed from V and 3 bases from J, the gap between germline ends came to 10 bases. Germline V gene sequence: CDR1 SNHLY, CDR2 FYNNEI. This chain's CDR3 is CASNRDNNQPQHF. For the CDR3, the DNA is TGTGCCAGCAATCGGGATAACAATCAGCCCCAGCATTTT.

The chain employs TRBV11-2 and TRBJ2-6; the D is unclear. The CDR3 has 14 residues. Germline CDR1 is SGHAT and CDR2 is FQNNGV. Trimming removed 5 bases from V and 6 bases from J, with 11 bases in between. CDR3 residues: CASSPTGLANVLTF. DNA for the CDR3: TGTGCCAGCAGCCCTACTGGTCTGGCCAACGTCCTGACTTTC.

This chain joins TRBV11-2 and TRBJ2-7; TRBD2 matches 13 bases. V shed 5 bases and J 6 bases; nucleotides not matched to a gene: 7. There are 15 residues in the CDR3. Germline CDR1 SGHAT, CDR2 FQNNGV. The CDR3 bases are TGTGCCAGCAGCCCAGGGACTAGCGGGAATCGCGAGCAGTACTTC. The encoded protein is CASSPGTSGNREQYF.

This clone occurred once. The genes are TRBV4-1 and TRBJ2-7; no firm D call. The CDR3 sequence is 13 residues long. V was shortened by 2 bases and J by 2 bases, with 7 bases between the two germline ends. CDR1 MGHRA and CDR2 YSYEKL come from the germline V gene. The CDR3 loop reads CASSQITAYEQYF. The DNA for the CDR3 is TGCGCCAGCAGCCAAATAACGGCCTACGAGCAGTACTTC.

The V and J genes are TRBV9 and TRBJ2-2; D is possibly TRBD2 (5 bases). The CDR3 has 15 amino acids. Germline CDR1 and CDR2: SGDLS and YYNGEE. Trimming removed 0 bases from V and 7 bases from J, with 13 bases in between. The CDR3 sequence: CASSVGDGVDGELFF. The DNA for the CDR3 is TGTGCCAGCAGCGTAGGCGACGGGGTTGACGGGGAGCTGTTTTTT.

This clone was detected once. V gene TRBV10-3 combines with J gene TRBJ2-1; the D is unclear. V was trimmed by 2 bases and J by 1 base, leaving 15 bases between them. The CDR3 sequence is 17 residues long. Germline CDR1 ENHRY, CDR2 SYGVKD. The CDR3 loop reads CAISETFSQISYNEQFF. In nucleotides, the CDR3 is TGTGCCATCAGTGAGACGTTTAGCCAAATTTCCTACAATGAGCAGTTCTTC.

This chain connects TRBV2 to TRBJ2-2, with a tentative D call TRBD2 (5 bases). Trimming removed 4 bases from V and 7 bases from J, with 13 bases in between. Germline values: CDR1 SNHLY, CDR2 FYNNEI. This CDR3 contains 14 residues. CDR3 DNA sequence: TGTGCCAGCAGTGTGACCCTGAGGGTCGGGGAGCTGTTTTTT. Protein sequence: CASSVTLRVGELFF.

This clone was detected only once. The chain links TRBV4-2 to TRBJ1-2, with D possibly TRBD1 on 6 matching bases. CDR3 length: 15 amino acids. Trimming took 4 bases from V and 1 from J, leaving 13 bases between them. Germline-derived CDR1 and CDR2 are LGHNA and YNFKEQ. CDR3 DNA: TGTGCCAGCAGCCCCGGGGGGGGGCATAACTATGGCTACACCTTC. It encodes CASSPGGGHNYGYTF.

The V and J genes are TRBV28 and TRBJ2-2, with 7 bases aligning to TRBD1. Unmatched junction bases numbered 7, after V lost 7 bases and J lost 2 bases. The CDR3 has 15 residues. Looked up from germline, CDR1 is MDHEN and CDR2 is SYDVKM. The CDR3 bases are TGTGCCAGCACCCTCAGGGACAGCAACACCGGGGAGCTGTTTTTT. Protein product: CASTLRDSNTGELFF.

CDR3 nucleotides: TGTGCCAGCAGTTACTCTGGCAGGGGCGGGTATGGCTACACCTTC. This gives the protein CASSYSGRGGYGYTF. This chain uses TRBV6-5 with TRBJ1-2, with D possibly being TRBD1 (6 bases). With 0 bases removed from V and 5 bases from J, the gap between germline ends came to 13 bases. This CDR3 is built from 15 residues. The germline gives CDR1 MNHEY, CDR2 SVGAGI.

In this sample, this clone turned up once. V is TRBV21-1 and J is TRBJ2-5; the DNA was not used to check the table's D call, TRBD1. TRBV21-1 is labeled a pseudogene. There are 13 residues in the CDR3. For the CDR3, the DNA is TGTGCCAGCAGCAACGCAGGGTTAGAGACCCAGTACTTC. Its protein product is CASSNAGLETQYF.

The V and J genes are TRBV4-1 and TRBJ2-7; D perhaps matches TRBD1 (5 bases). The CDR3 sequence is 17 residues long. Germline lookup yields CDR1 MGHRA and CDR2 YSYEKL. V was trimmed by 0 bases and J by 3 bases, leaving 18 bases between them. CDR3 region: CASSQEVAGPVGYEQYF. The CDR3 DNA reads TGCGCCAGCAGCCAAGAAGTTGCAGGGCCGGTGGGCTACGAGCAGTACTTC.

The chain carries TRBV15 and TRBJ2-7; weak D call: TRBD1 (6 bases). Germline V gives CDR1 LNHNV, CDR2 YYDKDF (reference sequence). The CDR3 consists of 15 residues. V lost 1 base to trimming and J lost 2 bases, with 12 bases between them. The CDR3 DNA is TGTGCCACCAGCAGAGGGGAACAGGGAGCCTACGAGCAGTACTTC. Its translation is CATSRGEQGAYEQYF. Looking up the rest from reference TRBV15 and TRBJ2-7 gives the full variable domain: DAMVIQNPRYQVTQFGKPVTLSCSQTLNHNVMYWYQQKSSQAPKLLFHYYDKDFNNEADTPDNFQSRRPNTSFCFLDIRSPGLGDTAMYLCATSRGEQGAYEQYFGPGTRLTVT.

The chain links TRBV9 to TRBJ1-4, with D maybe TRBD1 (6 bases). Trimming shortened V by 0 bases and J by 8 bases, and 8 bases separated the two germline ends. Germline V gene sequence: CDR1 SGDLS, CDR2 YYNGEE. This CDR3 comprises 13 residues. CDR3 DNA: TGTGCCAGCAGCGTAGGCGGGGGCGAAAAACTGTTTTTT. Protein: CASSVGGGEKLFF.

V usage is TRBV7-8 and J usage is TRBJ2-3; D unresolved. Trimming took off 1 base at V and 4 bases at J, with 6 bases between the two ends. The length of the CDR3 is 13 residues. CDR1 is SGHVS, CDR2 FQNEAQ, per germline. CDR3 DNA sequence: TGTGCCAGCAGCTTAGATCTCGCAGATACGCAGTATTTT. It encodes CASSLDLADTQYF.

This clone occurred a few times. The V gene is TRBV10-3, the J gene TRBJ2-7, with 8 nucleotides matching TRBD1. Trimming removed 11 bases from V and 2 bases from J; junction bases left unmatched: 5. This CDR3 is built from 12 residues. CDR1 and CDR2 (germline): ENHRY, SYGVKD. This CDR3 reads CASEDRAYEQYF. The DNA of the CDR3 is TGTGCCTCGGAGGACAGGGCCTACGAGCAGTACTTC.

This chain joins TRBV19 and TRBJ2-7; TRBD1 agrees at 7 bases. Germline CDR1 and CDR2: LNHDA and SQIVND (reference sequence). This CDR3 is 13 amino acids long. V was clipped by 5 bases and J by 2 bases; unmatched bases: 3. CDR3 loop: CASSPGTAYEQYF. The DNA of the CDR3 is TGTGCCAGTAGTCCCGGGACAGCCTACGAGCAGTACTTC.